The present entry profiles one T cell receptor beta chain with its context. These data originate in a study of shared clonotypes between healthy human individuals. Trimming removed 7 bases from V and 3 bases from J; junction bases left unmatched: 8. This CDR3 is 14 amino acids long. Germline V CDR1 and CDR2: SEHNR, FQNEAQ (reference sequence). What CD8 memory combined were CD45RO+ cells and CCR7-negative CD45RA+ TemRA cells. Some clones are missing from TCRdb's copy, which holds only in-frame ones; the method was immunoSEQ multiplex PCR. The repertoire holds 550,000 to 800,000 clones, with less than 95% as singletons.

The sample comprised memory CD8+ T cells from PBMCs. Subset described: CD45RO+ cells pooled with CCR7-negative TemRA cells. The chain uses TRBV7-9 and TRBJ2-7, with 8 positions matching TRBD2. The receptor's source is a man aged 18 to 30 in good health. Some clones in this sample may be carry-over from other donors' samples. The CDR3 sequence: CASILAGPDYEQYF. The CDR3 DNA sequence: TGTGCCAGCATCCTAGCGGGCCCCGACTACGAGCAGTACTTC.